The TCR beta chain under discussion was sequenced for a study of CD8 T cells in ankylosing spondylitis. CDR3 length: 17 amino acids. Trimming left V 4 bases short and J 5 bases short, with 23 bases between. Germline CDR1 SGHTA, CDR2 FQGNSA. This clonotype appeared many times. Using its own MiXCR run on the 5' RACE reads, TCRdb lists one record per CDR3 protein. The table lists 200,000 to 250,000 distinct CDR3 sequences, approximately 8.4% of them singletons, with around 4.8% in the top ten. Sequenced: blood, either unsorted or a sorted T cell fraction (not recorded which). The clonotype comes from a female donor with ankylosing spondylitis or in good health (not recorded which). J is TRBJ1-1 and V is TRBV7-2, with D unresolved. CDR3 loop: CASSSPTHFRGGTEAFF. DNA of the CDR3: TGTGCCAGCAGCTCTCCCACCCATTTCCGGGGAGGTACTGAAGCTTTCTTT.